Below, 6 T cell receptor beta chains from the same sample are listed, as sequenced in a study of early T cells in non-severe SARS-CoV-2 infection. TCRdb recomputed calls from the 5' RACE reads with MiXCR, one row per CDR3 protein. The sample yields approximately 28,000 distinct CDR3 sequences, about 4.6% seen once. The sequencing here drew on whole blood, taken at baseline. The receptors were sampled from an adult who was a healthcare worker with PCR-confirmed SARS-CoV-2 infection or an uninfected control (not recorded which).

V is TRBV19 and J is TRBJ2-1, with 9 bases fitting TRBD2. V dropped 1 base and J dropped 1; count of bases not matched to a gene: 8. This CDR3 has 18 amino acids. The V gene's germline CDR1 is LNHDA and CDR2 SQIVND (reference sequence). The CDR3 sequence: CASSIARLAGWSYNEQFF. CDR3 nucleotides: TGTGCCAGTAGTATAGCCCGTCTAGCGGGATGGTCCTACAATGAGCAGTTCTTC.

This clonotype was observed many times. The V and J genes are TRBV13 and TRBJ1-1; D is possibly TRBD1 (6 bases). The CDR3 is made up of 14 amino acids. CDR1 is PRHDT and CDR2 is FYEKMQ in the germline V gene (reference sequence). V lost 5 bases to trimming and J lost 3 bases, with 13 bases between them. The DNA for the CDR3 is TGTGCCAGCAGCATAAGGGGGAGGGACACTGAAGCTTTCTTT. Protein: CASSIRGRDTEAFF.

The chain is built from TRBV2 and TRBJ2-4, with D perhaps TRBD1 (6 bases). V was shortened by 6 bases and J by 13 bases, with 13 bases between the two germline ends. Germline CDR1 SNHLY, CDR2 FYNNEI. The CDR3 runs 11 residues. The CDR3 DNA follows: TGTGCCAGCAGAGGCTTTGGACAGCAGTACTTC. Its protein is CASRGFGQQYF.

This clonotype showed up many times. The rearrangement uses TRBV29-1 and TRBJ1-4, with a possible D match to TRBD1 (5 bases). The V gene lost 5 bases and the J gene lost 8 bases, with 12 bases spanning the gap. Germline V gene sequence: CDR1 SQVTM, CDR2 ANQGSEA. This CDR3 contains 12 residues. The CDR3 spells CSVRDGGEKLFF. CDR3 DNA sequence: TGCAGCGTTCGGGACGGAGGCGAAAAACTGTTTTTT.

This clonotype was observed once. In DNA form, the CDR3 reads TGTGCCAGCAGTTTAGCGGGGGGCTCTAGCACAGATACGCAGTATTTT. Encoded protein: CASSLAGGSSTDTQYF. The genes are TRBV12-3 or TRBV12-4 and TRBJ2-3; either TRBD1 or TRBD2 may supply D (6 bases each). The CDR3 loop spans 16 amino acids. V lost 0 bases and J 0 bases, leaving 10 bases between the germline ends.

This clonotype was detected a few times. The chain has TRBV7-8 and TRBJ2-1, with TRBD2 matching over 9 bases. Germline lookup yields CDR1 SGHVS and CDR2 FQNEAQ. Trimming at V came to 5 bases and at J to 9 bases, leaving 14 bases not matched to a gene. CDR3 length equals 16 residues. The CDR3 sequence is CASSPGSGGRASEQFF. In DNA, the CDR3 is TGTGCCAGCAGCCCAGGGAGTGGCGGGAGGGCATCTGAGCAGTTCTTC.